The 2 T cell receptor beta chains presented below share a single source sample, sequenced in a study of blood T cell repertoires in COVID-19. Some clones are missing from TCRdb's copy, which holds only in-frame ones; the method was immunoSEQ multiplex PCR. The table shows roughly 270,000 clones, with less than 85% occurring only once. The sequenced sample consisted of PBMCs or T cells enriched from blood (not recorded which). The receptors come from a woman aged 45 to 65 who had recovered from COVID-19.

V and J are TRBV14 and TRBJ1-2, with 8 bases lining up with TRBD1. The CDR3 consists of 16 residues. The germline CDR1 and CDR2 sequences are SGHDN and FVKESK. Trimming at V came to 2 bases and at J to 8 bases, leaving 13 bases not matched to a gene. Here the CDR3 reads CASSQSQTGDERGYTF. In DNA form, the CDR3 reads TGTGCCAGCAGCCAAAGCCAGACAGGGGACGAGAGGGGCTACACCTTC.

The rearrangement uses TRBV7-9 and TRBJ2-5, with 11 bases identical to TRBD2. The V segment lost 5 bases and the J segment 0 bases; nucleotides outside the gene matches: 5. Germline V gives CDR1 SEHNR, CDR2 FQNEAQ (reference sequence). The CDR3 runs to 16 residues. CDR3: CASSEPSGGHQETQYF. The DNA for the CDR3 is TGTGCCAGCAGCGAACCTAGCGGGGGGCACCAAGAGACCCAGTACTTC.